This T cell receptor beta chain originates from a study of OX40 agonist ivuxolimab in advanced cancers. Sequencing was performed with immunoSEQ multiplex PCR; in TCRdb, only in-frame clones are kept and a portion is missing. The sample lists tens of thousands of clones; 89% were seen once. This CDR3 has 15 amino acids. J gave up 5 bases and V 5 bases, and 7 bases lay outside the gene matches. Germline CDR1 SSHAT, CDR2 FNYEAQ (reference sequence). The material was CD4+ or CD8+ T cells sorted from blood, obtained in a trial of the OX40 agonist ivuxolimab. The chain recombines TRBV7-7 with TRBJ2-2, with 8 bases identical to TRBD1. This sequence was found in an adult with an advanced solid tumor such as melanoma, head and neck, liver or kidney cancer. For the CDR3, the DNA is TGTGCCAGCAGCCTAGGACAGGGATGGACCGGGGAGCTGTTTTTT. It codes for CASSLGQGWTGELFF.